This TCR beta chain emerged from a study of regulatory T cells in long-lasting Graves disease. Researchers made TCR beta libraries by using iRepertoire HTBI primers and running Arm-PCR on CDR3 regions. TCRdb reanalysed the multiplex PCR reads using MiXCR and keeps one entry per CDR3 protein. The table has nearly 350,000 distinct CDR3 sequences, about 20% seen once. Ten or more counts support this clonotype. The time point denotes: persistent/refractory GD, antithyroid drugs over 5 years with positive TRAb. PBMCs were the source of the RNA used for TCR sequencing. This TCR derives from a female donor with Graves disease. The material sequenced was peripheral blood mononuclear cells (PBMCs), taken when the disease was refractory, from a patient treated with antithyroid drugs.

CDR3 sequence reads: CASSQGLAASQYF. The CDR3 DNA reads TGCGCCAGCAGCCAAGGACTAGCGGCGAGCCAGTACTTC. The genes are TRBV4-1 and TRBJ2-5; 9 bases align to TRBD2. Germline trimming cut 1 base from V and 10 bases from J; bases unmatched to any gene: 4. The CDR3 has 13 residues. Germline-derived CDR1 and CDR2 are MGHRA and YSYEKL.